These 18 T cell receptor beta chains came from one sample sequenced in a study of shared clonotypes between healthy human individuals. Produced via immunoSEQ multiplex PCR; TCRdb's table is partial and in-frame only. The data hold roughly 1,100,000 clones, with roughly 80% observed a single time. Sequencing was done on a sample of memory CD4+ T cells sorted from blood. Sample subset: CD45RA-negative fraction. These receptors were obtained from a man aged 18 to 29 in good health.

This clone came up a few times. The rearrangement joins TRBV5-1 to TRBJ2-1; a possible D gene is TRBD1 (6 bases). This CDR3 is built from 14 residues. Per germline, CDR1 SGHRS and CDR2 YFSETQ. V dropped 3 bases and J dropped 5 bases, with 12 bases sitting between them. CDR3 coding DNA: TGCGCCAGCAGCTCAGGGGCGACAAACAATGAGCAGTTCTTC. Translating gives CASSSGATNNEQFF.

V usage is TRBV9 and J usage is TRBJ1-2; 9 nucleotides agree with TRBD1. V dropped 5 bases and J dropped 6; count of bases not matched to a gene: 11. The germline CDR1 and CDR2 sequences are SGDLS and YYNGEE. This CDR3 contains 15 residues. The CDR3 protein is CASSLPPGQGNGYTF. Written as DNA, the CDR3 is TGTGCCAGCAGTTTACCTCCGGGACAGGGAAATGGCTACACCTTC.

The chain has TRBV19 and TRBJ2-2; either TRBD1 or TRBD2 may supply D (5 bases each). V was cut by 1 base and J by 5 bases, with 14 bases left in between. CDR1 and CDR2 (germline): LNHDA, SQIVND (reference sequence). The CDR3 runs 16 residues. DNA for the CDR3: TGTGCCAGTAGTATAGGAGGGACCTCTTGGACCGGGGAGCTGTTTTTT. It is translated as CASSIGGTSWTGELFF.

As regards this clone: Other DNA sequences from this sample encode an identical CDR3 as well. The chain carries TRBV29-1 and TRBJ1-5; D is perhaps TRBD1 (6 bases). This CDR3 has 13 residues. Germline CDR1 and CDR2: SQVTM and ANQGSEA. V dropped 5 bases and J dropped 3 bases, with 11 bases sitting between them. The CDR3 reads CSVRDNFNQPQHF. In DNA form, the CDR3 reads TGCAGCGTTCGGGACAACTTCAATCAGCCCCAGCATTTT. Complete variable domain (other parts from reference TRBV29-1 and TRBJ1-5): SAVISQKPSRDICQRGTSLTIQCQVDSQVTMMFWYRQQPGQSLTLIATANQGSEATYESGFVIDKFPISRPNLTFSTLTVSNMSPEDSSIYLCSVRDNFNQPQHFGDGTRLSIL.

The chain combines TRBV14 with TRBJ2-2, with 7 nucleotides matching TRBD2. There are 16 residues in the CDR3. Trimming cost V 3 bases and J 0 bases; bases outside gene matches: 4. Per the germline V gene, CDR1 is SGHDN and CDR2 is FVKESK. The CDR3 sequence is CASSQIAGSNTGELFF. CDR3 DNA sequence: TGTGCCAGCAGCCAGATAGCGGGCTCGAACACCGGGGAGCTGTTTTTT. Looking up the rest from reference TRBV14 and TRBJ2-2 gives the full variable domain: EAGVTQFPSHSVIEKGQTVTLRCDPISGHDNLYWYRRVMGKEIKFLLHFVKESKQDESGMPNNRFLAERTGGTYSTLKVQPAELEDSGVYFCASSQIAGSNTGELFFGEGSRLTVL.

The J gene is TRBJ2-4, the V gene TRBV6-6, with a weak D call TRBD2 (6 bases). Looked up from germline, CDR1 is MNHNY and CDR2 is SVGAGI (reference sequence). Trimming pared 9 bases from V and 9 bases from J, leaving 18 bases between. This CDR3 region has 13 residues. CDR3 residues: CASGGFGMSIQYF. CDR3 sequence (DNA): TGTGCCAGTGGAGGGTTCGGGATGAGCATTCAGTACTTC.

The gene calls are TRBV9 and TRBJ1-3; D is perhaps TRBD1 (6 bases). CDR3 size: 15 residues. Trimming shortened V by 3 bases and J by 0 bases, and 10 bases separated the two germline ends. Germline CDR1 and CDR2: SGDLS and YYNGEE. This CDR3 reads CASSGLQGSGNTIYF. The CDR3 coding sequence is TGTGCCAGCAGCGGGCTACAGGGCTCTGGAAACACCATATATTTT.

This rearrangement joins TRBV7-2 to TRBJ2-5; tentative D call: TRBD2 (6 bases). The germline CDR1 and CDR2 sequences are SGHTA and FQGNSA. The CDR3 has 14 amino acids. V was shortened by 5 bases and J by 0 bases, with 10 bases between the two germline ends. CDR3 loop: CASSQRRDQETQYF. The CDR3 region has the DNA TGTGCCAGCAGCCAGAGGAGGGACCAAGAGACCCAGTACTTC.

Only a few counts were recorded for this clone. This likely stems from a read error, as it lies one base from a far larger clone. The same CDR3 also results from other DNA sequences found in this sample. CDR3 sequence (DNA): TGTGCCAGCAGCTTAGAGCAGTATAATTCACCCCTCCACTTT. Translating it yields CASSLEQYNSPLHF. This chain joins TRBV7-9 and TRBJ1-6, with D unclear. The CDR3 extends over 14 amino acids. The V end was cut by 1 base, the J end by 4 bases, with 5 bases between. Germline loops: CDR1 SEHNR, CDR2 FQNEAQ (reference sequence).

The chain links TRBV18 to TRBJ2-7; 12 nucleotides agree with TRBD1. The junction had 3 bases not matched to a gene; V was cut back by 3 bases and J by 3 bases. The CDR3 is made up of 15 amino acids. Per the germline V gene, CDR1 is KGHSH and CDR2 is LQKENI. The CDR3 region has the DNA TGTGCCAGCTCACCGGGACAGGGGGCGGTCTACGAGCAGTACTTC. Residues: CASSPGQGAVYEQYF.

In regard to this clone: At one end the junction does not follow the germline gene, possibly because of a read error. V gene TRBV28 combines with J gene TRBJ1-2; TRBD1 aligns across 9 bases. CDR3 length equals 13 residues. CDR1 and CDR2 (germline): MDHEN, SYDVKM. The CDR3: CASSLWADRGVSF. Written as DNA, the CDR3 is TGTGCCAGCAGTTTATGGGCGGACAGGGGAGTGTCCTTC.

With respect to this clone: A clone one base away is much larger, so this may be a read error. This chain uses TRBV4-1 with TRBJ2-7; D perhaps matches TRBD1 (5 bases). Germline values: CDR1 MGHRA, CDR2 YSYEKL. The V end lost 4 bases, the J end lost 5 bases, and 15 bases lay between the germline ends. This CDR3 comprises 14 residues. The CDR3 DNA reads TGCGCCAGCAGCCCCGACAAGGGGAACAACGAGCAGTACTTC. Protein sequence: CASSPDKGNNEQYF.

The chain couples TRBV30 to TRBJ1-5, with D possibly TRBD1 on 5 matching bases. Looked up from germline, CDR1 is GTSNPN and CDR2 is SVGIG (reference sequence). Trimming removed 4 bases at V and 2 bases at J, with 12 bases between. The CDR3 length is 14 residues. The CDR3 coding sequence is TGTGCCTGGAATAAGATGGGGGGCAATCAGCCCCAGCATTTT. Its translation: CAWNKMGGNQPQHF.

The chain is built from TRBV23-1 and TRBJ2-7; 7 bases agree with TRBD1. TRBV23-1 qualifies as an ORF whose function is uncertain. This CDR3 has 12 amino acids. The J segment lost 5 bases and the V segment lost 5 bases, leaving 3 bases of the junction unmatched. The chain's CDR3 is CASSAGQDEQYF. The CDR3 DNA is TGCGCCAGCAGTGCCGGACAGGACGAGCAGTACTTC.

The chain recombines TRBV18 with TRBJ2-7; D gene uncertain. Deletions cut 6 bases from V and 0 bases from J, with 15 bases between. The CDR3 is 15 amino acids. Germline values: CDR1 KGHSH, CDR2 LQKENI. CDR3 coding DNA: TGTGCCAGCTCCCCGGGTACTACGAGCTCCTACGAGCAGTACTTC. Amino acids: CASSPGTTSSYEQYF. The full variable domain, rest sourced from reference TRBV18 and TRBJ2-7, is NAGVMQNPRHLVRRRGQEARLRCSPMKGHSHVYWYRQLPEEGLKFMVYLQKENIIDESGMPKERFSAEFPKEGPSILRIQQVVRGDSAAYFCASSPGTTSSYEQYFGPGTRLTVT.

This chain uses TRBV4-1 with TRBJ1-1; the match to TRBD1 covers 7 bases. The CDR3 is 13 amino acids. After removal of 3 bases from V and 7 bases from J, the junction contained 5 bases not matched to a gene. Germline assignment: CDR1 MGHRA and CDR2 YSYEKL. The CDR3 nucleotides read TGCGCCAGCAGCCACGACAGGGTAGGTGAAGCTTTCTTT. Translating gives CASSHDRVGEAFF.

This sequence joins TRBV12-5 and TRBJ2-7, with TRBD2 matching over 10 bases. J lost 5 bases, V lost 2 bases, and 6 bases had no gene match. Germline V gives CDR1 LGHNT, CDR2 FRNRAP. The CDR3 is made up of 15 amino acids. The CDR3 DNA sequence: TGTGCTAGTGGTTTGCCCCTAGCGGGAGAAAACGAGCAGTACTTC. This sequence encodes CASGLPLAGENEQYF.

A single count supports this clone. The chain links TRBV5-4 to TRBJ1-1; D is unresolved. From germline, CDR1 is SGHNT and CDR2 YYREEE (reference sequence). The ends were cut back, 0 bases at V and 5 bases at J, with 14 bases in the middle. The CDR3 loop spans 15 amino acids. CDR3 residues: CASSLVGSSGTEAFF. The CDR3 DNA follows: TGTGCCAGCAGCTTGGTTGGCAGCAGCGGGACTGAAGCTTTCTTT.